This TCR beta chain was identified in a study of blood T cell repertoires in COVID-19. Turning to the study itself: The samples span acute and convalescent COVID-19 from the United States, Italy and Spain. Sources were T cells, B-cell-depleted T cells, or PBMCs; the material itself was cDNA or gDNA.

This clone occurred once. The CDR3 has 16 amino acids. Unmatched junction bases numbered 9, after V lost 5 bases and J lost 4 bases. The V gene's germline CDR1 is MNHEY and CDR2 SVGEGT. In the source study's methods: By means of reference gene primer amplification, nucleated cell counts were estimated. The assay was immunoSEQ multiplex PCR, and TCRdb's table has in-frame clones only and misses some. V and J calls and clone size are as listed in that table; D and trimming were resolved from the DNA. The table has about 140,000 clones, roughly four fifths seen once. The TCR originated in a woman in her fifties or sixties with active or convalescent COVID-19. The rearrangement joins TRBV6-2 or TRBV6-3 to TRBJ2-7; 12 nucleotides line up with TRBD2. Sequenced material: peripheral blood. CDR3 amino acids: CASSPLTSGSRYEQYF. CDR3 nucleotide sequence: TGTGCCAGCAGTCCCTTGACTAGCGGGAGTCGGTACGAGCAGTACTTC.